Listed here is a single T cell receptor beta chain. This clonotype has a count of ten or more. The target of this receptor is not known. No base quality information exists; no much larger clone differs at one position. These data come from a study of response to subunit inactivated influenza vaccine listed by TCRdb under 2018. Concerning the study at large: The study used deep quantitative T cell receptor repertoire profiling to track responses to a trivalent subunit inactivated influenza vaccine.

Receptors were amplified or captured by RT-PCR. Sequencing instrument: Illumina HiSeq 2500. The raw public reads went through TCRdb reprocessing: fastp at Q25, MiXCR clone calling, in-frame beta chains kept. Identical CDR3 proteins give one entry, which carries the most common genes and DNA. For this sample there are approximately 230,000 distinct CDR3 sequences; 12% appear just once. Clones ranked in the top ten supply 7.8% of the sample. The germline V gene sets CDR1 to SGHVS and CDR2 to FNYEAQ. Relative to germline, V is missing 7 bases and J is missing 7 bases, with 12 bases of the junction outside any gene match. The CDR3 starts with the cysteine, ends with the phenylalanine, and has 16 residues. Left in the record is the CDR3 DNA by itself, 48 bases read in frame from the first base. Beyond this particular receptor, the publication reports: The authors proposed that each seasonal influenza vaccination may bring in only a limited number of new T cells.

The TCR sequence derives from a man aged 50 to 59 who received an inactivated influenza vaccine. Donor details come from another sample of the same person, matched by shared clones. The rearranged chain carries TRBV7-6 and TRBJ2-2, and 10 junction bases match TRBD2. Material: non-naive T cells sorted from PBMCs, obtained roughly 15 days before vaccination. Explained via the paper, the cell subset or site label denotes: memory T cell fraction. The nucleotides are TGTGCCAGCAAAGACGGCCTAGCGGGAGAAAACGGGGAGCTGTTTTTT. Its translation is CASKDGLAGENGELFF.